A single sample is the source of the 8 T cell receptor beta chains below, sequenced in a study of T cell responses to AZD1222 COVID-19 vaccine (dated by TCRdb to the early 2020s). This sample's time point label indicates: about 28 days (+/-7) after the second vaccine dose. What the treatment or condition label conveys for this sample: meningococcal conjugate vaccine given as trial control. The library was built by means of the immunoSEQ multiplex PCR assay. TCRdb retrieved this table from immuneACCESS and kept in-frame rearrangements only. Not all clones are present; in checked studies, unresolved V genes account for under half, and no reason is known for the remainder. The sample records some 80,000 clones, around 80% of which are singletons. Approximately 25% of the sample belongs to the ten largest clones. This specimen was peripheral blood, taken 28 days after the second dose of the MenACWY control vaccine. The receptor set was obtained from an adult who received the MenACWY meningococcal vaccine as a control.

This sequence joins TRBV19 and TRBJ2-7; the D gene is possibly TRBD1 (6 bases). Germline V CDR1 and CDR2: LNHDA, SQIVND (reference sequence). V lost 4 bases and J lost 3, with 13 bases in between. The CDR3 runs to 14 residues. CDR3 in amino acids: CASSKLAGDYEQYF. The CDR3 DNA is TGTGCCAGTAGTAAACTGGCAGGGGACTACGAGCAGTACTTC.

The chain has TRBV5-6 and TRBJ2-1, with 11 bases fitting TRBD2. Germline V gene lookup returns CDR1 SGHDT and CDR2 YYEEEE. J lost 4 bases, V lost 4 bases, and 10 bases had no gene match. CDR3 length: 17 residues. CDR3 DNA sequence: TGTGCCAGCAGCCCAACTGGGGGGACTAGCGGATACAATGAGCAGTTCTTC. Amino acid sequence: CASSPTGGTSGYNEQFF.

V is TRBV18 and J is TRBJ2-7; weak D call: TRBD1 (5 bases). The CDR3 contains 13 residues. Trimming stripped 2 bases from V and 2 bases from J, with 7 bases between. The germline V gene encodes CDR1 KGHSH and CDR2 LQKENI. The CDR3 spells CASSPADTYEQYF. DNA of the CDR3: TGTGCCAGCTCACCAGCGGACACCTACGAGCAGTACTTC.

The V call is TRBV4-3, the J call TRBJ2-1; tentatively, D is TRBD1 (5 bases). The CDR3 contains 16 residues. Germline V CDR1 and CDR2: LGHNA, YSLEER. Trimming removed 0 bases at V and 0 bases at J, with 9 bases between. CDR3 sequence (DNA): TGCGCCAGCAGCCAAGATTCGACAGTCTCCTACAATGAGCAGTTCTTC. This gives the protein CASSQDSTVSYNEQFF.

The chain uses TRBV12-3 or TRBV12-4 and TRBJ1-5, with D tentatively TRBD1 (5 bases). This CDR3 is built from 13 residues. Trimming removed 6 bases from V and 4 bases from J, with 10 bases in between. The chain's CDR3 is CASRGGGNQPQHF. CDR3 DNA: TGTGCCAGCAGGGGGGGAGGGAATCAGCCCCAGCATTTT.

The V gene is TRBV12-3 or TRBV12-4, the J gene TRBJ1-5; D ambiguous. The CDR3 runs to 13 residues. The ends were cut back, 3 bases at V and 5 bases at J, with 8 bases in the middle. In DNA form, the CDR3 reads TGTGCCAGCAGTTTGGAAGGTGATCAGCCCCAGCATTTT. It codes for CASSLEGDQPQHF.

This chain's CDR3 is CASSPSDRAYSGNTIYF. Here the CDR3 DNA reads TGCGCCAGCAGCCCCTCGGACAGGGCTTACTCTGGAAACACCATATATTTT. V usage is TRBV4-1 and J usage is TRBJ1-3; 8 bases match TRBD1. The germline gives CDR1 MGHRA, CDR2 YSYEKL. This CDR3 is 17 amino acids long. V lost 4 bases to trimming and J lost 0 bases; unmatched junction nucleotides: 8.

V gene TRBV5-4 combines with J gene TRBJ2-4; D might be TRBD1 or TRBD2, each matching 5 bases. Trimming shortened V by 4 bases and J by 2 bases, and 16 bases separated the two germline ends. Germline V gene data show CDR1 as SGHNT and CDR2 as YYREEE (reference sequence). This CDR3 region has 16 residues. The CDR3 DNA follows: TGTGCCAGCAGCCGGACTGGGACGGGGACCAAAAACATTCAGTACTTC. It is translated as CASSRTGTGTKNIQYF.